What follows are 11 T cell receptor beta chains derived from one specimen sequenced in a study of cytomegalovirus exposure and HLA in healthy donors. PCR was performed using 60 Vbeta and 13 Jbeta primers. Some clones are missing from TCRdb's copy, which holds only in-frame ones; the method was immunoSEQ multiplex PCR. The table shows more than 80,000 clones, with 80% to 90% occurring only once. Sequences were obtained from PBMCs. The receptors were gathered from a man in his fifties in good health and CMV-seronegative.

The chain is built from TRBV6-1 and TRBJ2-5, with a tentative D call TRBD2 (7 bases). The CDR3 extends over 16 amino acids. Trimming stripped 4 bases from V and 3 bases from J, with 18 bases between. Germline-derived CDR1 and CDR2 are MNHNS and SASEGT. CDR3 loop: CASSGIAGAGEETQYF. The CDR3 DNA is TGTGCCAGCAGTGGCATTGCGGGGGCCGGAGAAGAGACCCAGTACTTC.

The chain has TRBV27 and TRBJ2-1; TRBD2 agrees at 12 bases. Germline loops: CDR1 MNHEY, CDR2 SMNVEV (reference sequence). The CDR3 is 14 residues long. Trimming cost V 6 bases and J 8 bases; bases outside gene matches: 5. The CDR3 sequence: CASRTSGGRDEQFF. DNA of the CDR3: TGTGCCAGCAGAACTAGCGGGGGGCGTGATGAGCAGTTCTTC.

The chain has TRBV10-3 and TRBJ1-5; 7 nucleotides line up with TRBD1. The CDR3 covers 16 residues. Germline CDR1 is ENHRY and CDR2 is SYGVKD. The trim removed 2 bases at V and 3 bases at J, leaving 7 bases unmatched. This CDR3 is CAISEGTVIANQPQHF. CDR3 sequence (DNA): TGTGCCATCAGTGAGGGGACAGTCATTGCCAATCAGCCCCAGCATTTT.

The chain joins TRBV10-3 to TRBJ1-4, with 8 nucleotides matching TRBD1. V was pared by 0 bases and J by 7 bases, with 7 bases of the junction left unmatched. There are 16 residues in the CDR3. The V gene's germline CDR1 is ENHRY and CDR2 SYGVKD. In DNA form, the CDR3 reads TGTGCCATCAGTGAGTCGATGCAGGGGGCGCGTGAAAAACTGTTTTTT. It codes for CAISESMQGAREKLFF.

The chain couples TRBV15 to TRBJ1-2; 9 bases line up with TRBD1. This CDR3 comprises 13 residues. With 4 bases clipped from V and 4 bases from J, the junction kept 1 base outside the gene matches. Germline V gives CDR1 LNHNV, CDR2 YYDKDF (reference sequence). The CDR3 is CATSKGQGYGYTF. CDR3 bases: TGTGCCACCAGCAAGGGACAGGGCTATGGCTACACCTTC.

This chain links TRBV4-3 with TRBJ1-1; D not resolved. Trimming took off 1 base at V and 6 bases at J, with 12 bases between the two ends. CDR1 and CDR2 from the germline V gene are LGHNA and YSLEER. The CDR3 runs 14 residues. The CDR3 loop reads CASSQVRFRAEAFF. The CDR3, as DNA: TGCGCCAGCAGCCAAGTCCGTTTCCGGGCTGAAGCTTTCTTT.

The rearrangement uses TRBV5-1 and TRBJ2-3; 8 nucleotides line up with TRBD2. The CDR3 consists of 14 residues. After removal of 0 bases from V and 6 bases from J, the junction contained 3 bases not matched to a gene. CDR1 SGHRS and CDR2 YFSETQ come from the germline V gene. CDR3 bases: TGCGCCAGCAGCTTGGGGACGGGGGGGGATACGCAGTATTTT. It codes for CASSLGTGGDTQYF.

The chain links TRBV29-1 to TRBJ1-3, with D hard to call. Germline V gene data show CDR1 as SQVTM and CDR2 as ANQGSEA. Trimming cost V 4 bases and J 0 bases, with 10 bases left between them. This CDR3 comprises 14 residues. The CDR3 nucleotides are TGCAGCGTTGTGTATCAGGCCTCTGGAAACACCATATATTTT. It specifies CSVVYQASGNTIYF.

The rearrangement links TRBV19 to TRBJ1-1; TRBD1 agrees at 7 bases. CDR3 length: 13 amino acids. Germline loops: CDR1 LNHDA, CDR2 SQIVND (reference sequence). V lost 8 bases and J lost 0; bases outside the gene matches: 3. CDR3 bases: TGTGCCAGTTCGGGACAGTTGAACACTGAAGCTTTCTTT. This sequence encodes CASSGQLNTEAFF.

The chain carries TRBV19 and TRBJ2-5; TRBD2 matches at 7 bases. The junction had 7 bases not matched to a gene; V was cut back by 7 bases and J by 2 bases. The CDR3 is made up of 14 amino acids. Germline V gene sequence: CDR1 LNHDA, CDR2 SQIVND (reference sequence). Here the CDR3 DNA reads TGTGCCAGTAAGGCTCTAGCGGCTCAAGAGACCCAGTACTTC. Its translation: CASKALAAQETQYF.

The chain recombines TRBV6-5 with TRBJ1-2, with TRBD1 matching 9 bases. This CDR3 spans 14 amino acids. Trimming at V came to 0 bases and at J to 4 bases, leaving 0 bases not matched to a gene. The germline gives CDR1 MNHEY, CDR2 SVGAGI. The CDR3 sequence is CASSYSQGAYGYTF. CDR3 in DNA: TGTGCCAGCAGTTACTCACAGGGGGCCTATGGCTACACCTTC.